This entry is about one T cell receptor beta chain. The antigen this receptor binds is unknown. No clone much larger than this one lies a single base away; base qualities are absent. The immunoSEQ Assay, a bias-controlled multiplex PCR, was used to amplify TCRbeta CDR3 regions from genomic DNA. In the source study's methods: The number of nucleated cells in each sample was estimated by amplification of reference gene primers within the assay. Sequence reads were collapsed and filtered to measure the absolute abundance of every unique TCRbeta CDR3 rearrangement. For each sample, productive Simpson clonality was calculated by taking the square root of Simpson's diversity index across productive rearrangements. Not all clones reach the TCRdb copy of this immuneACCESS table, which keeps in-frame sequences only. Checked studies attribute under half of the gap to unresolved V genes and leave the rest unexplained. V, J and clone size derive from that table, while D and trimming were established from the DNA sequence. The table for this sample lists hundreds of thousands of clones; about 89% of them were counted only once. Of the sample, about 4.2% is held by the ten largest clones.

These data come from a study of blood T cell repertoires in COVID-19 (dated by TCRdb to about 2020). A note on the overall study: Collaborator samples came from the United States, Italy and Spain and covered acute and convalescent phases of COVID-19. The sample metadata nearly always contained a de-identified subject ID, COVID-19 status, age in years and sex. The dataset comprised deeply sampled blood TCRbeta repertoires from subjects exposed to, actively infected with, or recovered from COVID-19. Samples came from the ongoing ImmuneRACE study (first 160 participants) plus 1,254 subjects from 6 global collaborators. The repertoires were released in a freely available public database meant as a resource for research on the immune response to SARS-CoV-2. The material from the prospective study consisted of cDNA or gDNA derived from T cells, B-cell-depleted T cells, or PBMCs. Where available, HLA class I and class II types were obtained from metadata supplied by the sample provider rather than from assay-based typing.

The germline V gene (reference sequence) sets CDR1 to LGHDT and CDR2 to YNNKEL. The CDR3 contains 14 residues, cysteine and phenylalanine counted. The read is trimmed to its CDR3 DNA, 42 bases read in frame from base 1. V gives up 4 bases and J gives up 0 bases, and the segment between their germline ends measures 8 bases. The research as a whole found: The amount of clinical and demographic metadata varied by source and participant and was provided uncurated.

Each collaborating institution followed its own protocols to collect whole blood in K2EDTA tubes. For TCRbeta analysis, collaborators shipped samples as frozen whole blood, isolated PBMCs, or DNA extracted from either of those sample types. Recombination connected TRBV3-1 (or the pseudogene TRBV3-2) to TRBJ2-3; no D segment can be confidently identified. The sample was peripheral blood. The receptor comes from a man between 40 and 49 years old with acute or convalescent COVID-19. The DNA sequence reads TGTGCCAGCAGCCCCCCCAGGAGCACAGATACGCAGTATTTT. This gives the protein CASSPPRSTDTQYF.